The 3 T cell receptor beta chains below all came from one sample that was sequenced in a study of regulatory T cells in long-lasting Graves disease. The time point is: persistent/refractory GD, antithyroid drugs over 5 years with positive TRAb. From RNA extracted from PBMCs, the TCR library was made. Arm-PCR with iRepertoire HTBI primers amplified the CDR3 regions for these TCR beta libraries. A single record per CDR3 protein comes from TCRdb applying MiXCR to the multiplex PCR reads. The sample shows about 470,000 distinct CDR3 sequences, under 25% of them seen only once. Sequenced material: peripheral blood mononuclear cells (PBMCs), taken when the disease was refractory, from a patient treated with antithyroid drugs. The origin of the receptors is a female donor with Graves disease.

This clonotype was seen at least ten times. The chain carries TRBV12-3 or TRBV12-4 and TRBJ1-1; 8 nucleotides align to TRBD1. V dropped 3 bases and J dropped 6; count of bases not matched to a gene: 6. The CDR3 length is 14 residues. The CDR3 nucleotides read TGTGCCAGCAGTTTTTGGGTGGACAGGGCTGAAGCTTTCTTT. The encoded protein is CASSFWVDRAEAFF.

This clonotype was observed a few times. V and J are TRBV6-2 or TRBV6-3 and TRBJ1-5, with D possibly being TRBD1 (5 bases). Trimming shortened V by 4 bases and J by 4 bases, and 11 bases separated the two germline ends. The CDR3 totals 14 residues. CDR1 MNHEY and CDR2 SVGEGT come from the germline V gene. CDR3 amino acids: CASSFVQGNQPQHF. The CDR3 DNA sequence: TGTGCCAGCAGTTTTGTGCAGGGTAATCAGCCCCAGCATTTT.

At least ten counts were recorded for this clonotype. The chain links TRBV7-2 to TRBJ2-7; D gene unclear. Trimming removed 3 bases from V and 2 bases from J, with 11 bases in between. The CDR3 length is 14 residues. In germline, CDR1 is SGHTA, CDR2 FQGNSA. CDR3 DNA: TGTGCCAGCAGCTTTAGCCCATCCACCTACGAGCAGTACTTC. Amino acid sequence: CASSFSPSTYEQYF.